What follows describes a single T cell receptor (beta chain). Its antigen is not identified. The CDR3 covers 17 residues. Germline V gives CDR1 MGHRA, CDR2 YSYEKL. Trimming removed 3 bases from V and 7 bases from J; junction bases left unmatched: 13. Combining a sample-barcoded 5' primer with a J-beta primer mix, a second PCR ran for roughly 6 to 12 cycles. TCRdb analysed the 5' RACE reads with MiXCR anew, one entry per CDR3 protein. The sample shows about 1.4 million distinct CDR3 sequences, 59% of them seen only once. This record belongs to a study of blood T cells in healthy people across ages. Study-wide findings and caveats: Roughly linear age-related decline in beta diversity appeared, significant by age around 42. Researchers report that TCR beta diversity correlated strongly with naive T cell percentage.

Donation came from healthy Caucasian individuals in Russia who were aged about 6 to 95. Each donor's blood draw was approximately 10 milliliters of peripheral blood. V and J are TRBV4-1 and TRBJ1-4; 8 bases map to TRBD1. Sequenced: blood. The sequence derives from a young man in good health. The CDR3 sequence is CASSQAPQGARGEKLFF. Written as DNA, the CDR3 is TGCGCCAGCAGCCAGGCTCCTCAGGGGGCCAGGGGTGAAAAACTGTTTTTT.